Shown below are 25 T cell receptor beta chains from a single sample sequenced in a study of glioma-infiltrating T cells. Amplification of TCR alpha and beta CDR3 regions from RNA used iRepertoire nested multiplex PCR. TCRdb passed the multiplex PCR reads through MiXCR, listing each CDR3 protein once. The data hold a few hundred thousand distinct CDR3 sequences, with 35% to 45% observed a single time. The material sequenced was glioma tissue, nonneoplastic brain tissue, or PBMCs (not recorded which). The origin of the receptors is a human donor with low-grade glioma or glioblastoma, undergoing nonglioma brain surgery, or in good health (not recorded which).

The chain uses TRBV7-3 and TRBJ1-1, with TRBD1 matching over 7 bases. Looked up from germline, CDR1 is SGHTA and CDR2 is FQGTGA. Trimming removed 7 bases from V and 1 base from J; junction bases left unmatched: 9. The length of the CDR3 is 15 residues. CDR3 nucleotides: TGTGCCAGCACCTCCCCTACAGGGGAGAACACTGAAGCTTTCTTT. Translating gives CASTSPTGENTEAFF.

This clonotype was seen ten or more times. The chain employs TRBV6-1 and TRBJ1-4; D is perhaps TRBD1 (5 bases). Germline assignment: CDR1 MNHNS and CDR2 SASEGT. The CDR3 has 15 amino acids. Trimming cost V 6 bases and J 0 bases, with 11 bases left between them. The CDR3 DNA is TGTGCCAGCAGCCTACAGGAGGCAACTAATGAAAAACTGTTTTTT. Protein sequence: CASSLQEATNEKLFF.

Details on this clonotype: This may come from a read error, since a much larger clone is one base off. The chain employs TRBV27 and TRBJ1-1, with D maybe TRBD1 (6 bases). CDR3 length equals 14 residues. Germline CDR1 reads MNHEY; CDR2 reads SMNVEV (reference sequence). CDR3 DNA sequence: TGTGCCAGCAGCCCGGACCCAAGGGGGACTGGAGCTTTCTTT. The encoded protein is CASSPDPRGTGAFF.

Regarding this clonotype: The CDR3 does not end in the conserved phenylalanine or tryptophan, so this is likely a read error. The chain combines TRBV7-2 with TRBJ1-2; D gene ambiguous. This CDR3 region has 15 residues. Trimming removed 7 bases at V and 0 bases at J, with 15 bases between. Germline V CDR1 and CDR2: SGHTA, FQGNSA. The CDR3 loop is CASTTIQTSNYGYTL. CDR3 bases: TGTGCCAGCACCACTATCCAGACCTCTAACTATGGCTACACCCTC.

The CDR3 reads CSASLSGTETQYF. The CDR3 DNA follows: TGCAGTGCTAGTCTAAGCGGGACAGAGACCCAGTACTTC. The chain employs TRBV20-1 and TRBJ2-5; 7 bases map to TRBD2. This CDR3 spans 13 amino acids. CDR1 and CDR2 from the germline V gene are DFQATT and SNEGSKA (reference sequence). Trimming removed 3 bases from V and 4 bases from J; junction bases left unmatched: 5.

The table lists this clonotype with a few counts. The chain combines TRBV7-2 with TRBJ2-5, with D tentatively TRBD2 (6 bases). V shed 2 bases and J shed 9 bases, with 16 bases lying between them. The CDR3 extends over 14 amino acids. Germline assignment: CDR1 SGHTA and CDR2 FQGNSA. This chain's CDR3 is CASSLLTHGGSQYF. The CDR3 DNA is TGTGCCAGCAGCTTACTGACTCACGGAGGGTCCCAGTACTTC. Drawing the rest from reference TRBV7-2 and TRBJ2-5, the complete variable domain is GAGVSQSPSNKVTEKGKDVELRCDPISGHTALYWYRQSLGQGLEFLIYFQGNSAPDKSGLPSDRFSAERTGGSVSTLTIQRTQQEDSAVYLCASSLLTHGGSQYFGPGTRLLVL.

Points on this clonotype: The junction does not match germline at one end; this may be a read error. The rearrangement links TRBV7-9 to TRBJ1-2; D might be TRBD1 (5 bases). Germline V gene data show CDR1 as SEHNR and CDR2 as FQNEAQ (reference sequence). The CDR3 is made up of 15 amino acids. CDR3 protein: CASSQGAVTNYSYTF. In DNA form, the CDR3 reads TGTGCCAGCAGCCAGGGCGCAGTTACCAACTATAGCTACACCTTC.

The rearrangement uses TRBV19 and TRBJ2-1; 11 nucleotides line up with TRBD2. V shed 3 bases, J shed 8 bases, and the junction held 6 bases outside the gene matches. CDR3 size: 15 residues. The germline V gene has CDR1 LNHDA and CDR2 SQIVND (reference sequence). Here the CDR3 reads CASSIITSGSHEQFF. The CDR3 DNA is TGTGCCAGTAGTATTATAACTAGCGGGAGCCATGAGCAGTTCTTC.

This chain connects TRBV20-1 to TRBJ2-2; 8 positions agree with TRBD2. The ends lost 3 bases at V and 0 bases at J; junction bases unmatched: 6. Germline V gives CDR1 DFQATT, CDR2 SNEGSKA (reference sequence). The CDR3 has 16 amino acids. CDR3 region: CSASDSGATNTGELFF. The CDR3 DNA reads as TGCAGTGCTAGTGATAGCGGGGCTACGAACACCGGGGAGCTGTTTTTT.

The gene calls are TRBV6-1 and TRBJ2-7; D ambiguous. Deletions cut 8 bases from V and 2 bases from J, with 19 bases between. The CDR3 extends over 15 amino acids. Germline V CDR1 and CDR2: MNHNS, SASEGT. CDR3 coding DNA: TGTGCCAGCTCACTAACCCGGACGCTCGCCTACGAGCAGTACTTC. It encodes CASSLTRTLAYEQYF.

At least ten counts were recorded for this clonotype. This chain connects TRBV28 to TRBJ1-1; D is uncertain. The germline V gene encodes CDR1 MDHEN and CDR2 SYDVKM. V lost 7 bases, J lost 3 bases, and 18 bases lay in between. CDR3 length: 15 residues. This CDR3 reads CASNRAGNRDTEAFF. The CDR3 nucleotides are TGTGCCAGCAACAGAGCGGGGAATAGGGACACTGAAGCTTTCTTT.

This clonotype was picked up many times. CDR3 sequence: CASSSAGTSVYEQYF. The CDR3 bases are TGTGCCAGCAGCTCGGCCGGGACTAGCGTCTACGAGCAGTACTTC. This chain links TRBV7-2 with TRBJ2-7, with 10 bases that match TRBD2. The CDR3 consists of 15 residues. The V gene end was trimmed by 4 bases and the J gene end by 3 bases; junction bases not matched to a gene: 6. From germline, CDR1 is SGHTA and CDR2 FQGNSA.

Details on this clonotype: A read error may be the cause here, since a much bigger clone is one base away. This chain uses TRBV27 with TRBJ2-1; perhaps TRBD2 as D (6 bases). Per germline, CDR1 MNHEY and CDR2 SMNVEV (reference sequence). The CDR3 consists of 15 residues. Trimming shortened V by 1 base and J by 7 bases, and 14 bases separated the two germline ends. The CDR3 DNA is TGTGCCAGCAGTTTATACGGGAGTGGTTTTAATGAGCAGTTCTTC. Its protein is CASSLYGSGFNEQFF.

This clonotype was counted between two and nine times. The CDR3 reads CASSLYPIPLTSLADRNTQYF. CDR3 coding DNA: TGTGCCAGCAGTTTATACCCGATTCCCCTGACTAGTCTAGCGGATAGAAATACGCAGTATTTT. The chain employs TRBV28 and TRBJ2-3, with TRBD2 matching over 7 bases. CDR3 length: 21 residues. J lost 7 bases, V lost 1 base, and 26 bases had no gene match. The germline CDR1 and CDR2 sequences are MDHEN and SYDVKM.

This clonotype appeared many times. This chain uses TRBV20-1 with TRBJ2-1; the D is unclear. This CDR3 has 10 residues. CDR1 and CDR2 (germline): DFQATT, SNEGSKA (reference sequence). V lost 6 bases to trimming and J lost 5 bases, with 5 bases between them. The CDR3 protein is CSAVDNEQFF. CDR3 nucleotides: TGCAGTGCAGTTGACAATGAGCAGTTCTTC.

The rearrangement uses TRBV4-1 and TRBJ2-1; 10 bases are a match to TRBD2. The germline V gene encodes CDR1 MGHRA and CDR2 YSYEKL. V shed 1 base and J 8 bases; nucleotides not matched to a gene: 8. The CDR3 totals 16 residues. CDR3 in amino acids: CASSQVASGSRDEQFF. As DNA, the CDR3 is TGCGCCAGCAGCCAAGTTGCTAGCGGGAGTAGGGATGAGCAGTTCTTC.

As concerns this clonotype: A much larger clone lies one base from this, so it may be a read error. This rearrangement joins TRBV20-1 to TRBJ2-1, with D unclear. Germline V gene lookup returns CDR1 DFQATT and CDR2 SNEGSKA (reference sequence). There are 11 residues in the CDR3. CDR3 residues: CNATTYNEQFF. The DNA of the CDR3 is TGCAATGCTACGACCTACAATGAGCAGTTCTTC.

In this sample, this clonotype turned up a few times. This chain links TRBV7-6 with TRBJ2-2, with unresolved D. Germline V gives CDR1 SGHVS, CDR2 FNYEAQ. The CDR3 sequence is 15 residues long. V dropped 7 bases and J dropped 0 bases, with 12 bases sitting between them. The CDR3 is CASTPDGSNTGELFF. The CDR3 nucleotides are TGTGCCAGCACCCCTGACGGGTCGAACACCGGGGAGCTGTTTTTT. Full variable domain (remainder filled in from reference TRBV7-6 and TRBJ2-2): GAGVSQSPRYKVTKRGQDVALRCDPISGHVSLYWYRQALGQGPEFLTYFNYEAQQDKSGLPNDRFSAERPEGSISTLTIQRTEQRDSAMYRCASTPDGSNTGELFFGEGSRLTVL.

The table lists this clonotype with a few counts. The gene calls are TRBV10-3 and TRBJ1-1; 10 bases line up with TRBD1. The V gene's germline CDR1 is ENHRY and CDR2 SYGVKD. CDR3 size: 15 residues. The trim removed 10 bases at V and 4 bases at J, leaving 12 bases unmatched. This chain's CDR3 is CATSGTGAIGTEAFF. Written as DNA, the CDR3 is TGTGCCACCTCCGGGACAGGGGCCATCGGCACTGAAGCTTTCTTT.

This clonotype was detected ten times or more. The chain joins TRBV27 to TRBJ2-1; either TRBD1 or TRBD2 may fit D (5 bases each). Trimming pared 3 bases from V and 11 bases from J, leaving 14 bases between. This CDR3 region has 13 residues. CDR1 is MNHEY, CDR2 SMNVEV, per germline (reference sequence). CDR3 coding DNA: TGTGCCAGCAGTTTTCGGGGCGGATACAAGCAGTTCTTC. Translation: CASSFRGGYKQFF.

This clonotype came up a few times. The rearrangement uses TRBV20-1 and TRBJ2-1; TRBD1 matches at 7 bases. Germline V gene data show CDR1 as DFQATT and CDR2 as SNEGSKA (reference sequence). The trim removed 0 bases at V and 0 bases at J, leaving 11 bases unmatched. The CDR3 covers 18 residues. The CDR3 here is CSAREGHNRGYSYNEQFF. Here the CDR3 DNA reads TGCAGTGCTAGAGAGGGCCATAACAGGGGATACTCCTACAATGAGCAGTTCTTC.

Concerning this clonotype itself: Without the conserved terminal phenylalanine or tryptophan, this CDR3 likely stems from a read error. The chain carries TRBV5-1 and TRBJ1-1; 9 bases map to TRBD1. V lost 4 bases, J lost 3 bases, and 7 bases stayed unmatched. CDR1 is SGHRS and CDR2 is YFSETQ in the germline V gene. The CDR3 is 15 residues long. CDR3 coding DNA: TGCGCCAGCAGCCCAGGGACAGGGACGGACACTGAAGCTTTCATT. It codes for CASSPGTGTDTEAFI.

This chain connects TRBV6-2 or TRBV6-3 to TRBJ2-7, with 11 positions matching TRBD2. From germline, CDR1 is MNHEY and CDR2 SVGEGT. CDR3 length: 15 residues. Trimming took 2 bases from V and 3 from J; bases not matched to a gene: 3. CDR3 DNA: TGTGCCAGCAGTTACACTAGCGGGAGAAGCTACGAGCAGTACTTC. Encoded protein: CASSYTSGRSYEQYF.

The chain links TRBV7-3 to TRBJ2-3; perhaps TRBD2 as D (5 bases). V was shortened by 5 bases and J by 1 base, with 16 bases between the two germline ends. Germline loops: CDR1 SGHTA, CDR2 FQGTGA. This CDR3 is 16 amino acids long. CDR3: CASSANEGMGTDTQYF. The CDR3 bases are TGTGCCAGCAGCGCCAATGAGGGAATGGGCACAGATACGCAGTATTTT.

This clonotype occurred many times. The V call is TRBV27, the J call TRBJ2-7; 7 bases match TRBD1. CDR3 length equals 14 residues. Germline trimming cut 7 bases from V and 2 bases from J; bases unmatched to any gene: 8. Germline-derived CDR1 and CDR2 are MNHEY and SMNVEV (reference sequence). The CDR3 coding sequence is TGTGCCAGCACCAACCAACAGGGGCCCTACGAGCAGTACTTC. Protein: CASTNQQGPYEQYF.